This T cell receptor (beta chain) is drawn from a study of regulatory T cells in long-lasting Graves disease. This clonotype was detected ten times or more. Construction of TCR beta libraries relied on iRepertoire HTBI primers and on Arm-PCR targeting CDR3 regions. Each CDR3 protein gets one entry after TCRdb re-called the multiplex PCR reads with MiXCR. The table lists approximately 540,000 distinct CDR3 sequences, 12% of them singletons, with roughly 8.9% in the top ten. Specified time point: newly diagnosed GD, antithyroid drugs for less than 3 months. PBMCs were the source of the RNA used for TCR sequencing. The authors diagnosed Graves' disease using American Thyroid Association guidelines. The V end lost 1 base, the J end lost 12 bases, and 7 bases lay between the germline ends. The germline gives CDR1 MGHRA, CDR2 YSYEKL. The CDR3 extends over 12 amino acids. The same data also contributed to another study, on T cells in Graves' hyperthyroidism and ophthalmopathy. In that study: First-round RT-PCR with HTBI primers amplified the TCR CDR3 region. Ophthalmopathy stood apart from stable hyperthyroidism in a 13 V-J model.

This chain connects TRBV4-1 to TRBJ1-6; perhaps TRBD1 as D (5 bases). This TCR was recovered from a woman in her thirties with Graves disease. The source material was peripheral blood mononuclear cells (PBMCs), sampled at new diagnosis, from a patient treated with antithyroid drugs. CDR3 sequence reads: CASSQAGEPLHF. CDR3 DNA: TGCGCCAGCAGCCAAGCGGGGGAACCCCTCCACTTT.